The 31 T cell receptor beta chains reported below all come from one sample, sequenced in a study of metastatic and nonmetastatic thyroid tumors. Each patient went into thyroid surgery without having received any treatment. TCRdb re-called the PCR reads with MiXCR. The table shows 35,000 to 50,000 clones, with around 16% occurring only once. The sequencing sample was made of tumor tissue. The receptors originated from a female donor with papillary thyroid cancer or a benign thyroid nodule (not recorded which). Some clones in this sample may be carry-over from other donors' samples.

This clone was detected ten times or more. V is TRBV7-2 and J is TRBJ2-1; D remains ambiguous. The CDR3 runs 15 residues. The germline gives CDR1 SGHTA, CDR2 FQGNSA. The V and J ends lost 5 bases and 7 bases respectively, with 18 bases between them. DNA of the CDR3: TGTGCCAGCAGCGCGTGGGTCGGCGCCCATAATGAGCAGTTCTTC. Translated, it gives CASSAWVGAHNEQFF.

Turning to this clone: The germline gene is not matched at one end of the junction; a read error may be the cause. The chain joins TRBV7-2 to TRBJ1-2; a possible D gene is TRBD1 (6 bases). The length of the CDR3 is 15 residues. The V gene's germline CDR1 is SGHTA and CDR2 FQGNSA. CDR3 coding DNA: TGTGCCATCAGCCTCGGACAGTGTTTACACTATGGCTACACCTTC. It codes for CAISLGQCLHYGYTF.

Of note for this clone: Since a much larger clone is just one base distant, this may be a read error. The rearrangement joins TRBV24-1 to TRBJ1-2; D not certain. From germline, CDR1 is KGHDR and CDR2 SFDVKD. V was trimmed by 6 bases and J by 0 bases, leaving 4 bases between them. The CDR3 is 12 amino acids. As DNA, the CDR3 is TGTGCCACCAGTTACACTAACTATGGCTACACCTTC. Translated: CATSYTNYGYTF.

Ten or more counts support this clone. Different DNA sequences within this sample yield the same CDR3. The CDR3 DNA follows: TGCGCCAGCATCTCCGGGACTACCGATTCAGATACGCAGTATTTT. Translated, it gives CASISGTTDSDTQYF. The rearrangement joins TRBV5-1 to TRBJ2-3, with 7 bases identical to TRBD2. J was trimmed by 4 bases and V by 6 bases; bases with no gene match: 11. Germline V gene data show CDR1 as SGHRS and CDR2 as YFSETQ. The CDR3 is 15 residues long.

This clone was recorded at least ten times. The gene calls are TRBV20-1 and TRBJ2-3; the D is unclear. CDR3 length: 13 amino acids. Trimming stripped 1 base from V and 3 bases from J, with 8 bases between. Germline lookup yields CDR1 DFQATT and CDR2 SNEGSKA (reference sequence). The CDR3 spells CSARGTYTDTQYF. CDR3 bases: TGCAGTGCTAGAGGGACCTATACAGATACGCAGTATTTT.

This clone has ten or more counts. The rearrangement links TRBV6-1 to TRBJ2-1; no clear D. Germline V gene data show CDR1 as MNHNS and CDR2 as SASEGT. V was trimmed by 5 bases and J by 13 bases, leaving 15 bases between them. The CDR3 runs 12 residues. CDR3 bases: TGTGCCAGCAGTTCCCGTCTCCTACCACAGTTCTTC. It specifies CASSSRLLPQFF.

This clone was observed at least ten times. The chain carries TRBV10-2 and TRBJ2-1, with D possibly being TRBD2 (6 bases). In germline, CDR1 is WSHSY, CDR2 SAAADI. The CDR3 spans 17 residues. Trimming shortened V by 7 bases and J by 0 bases, and 19 bases separated the two germline ends. CDR3 sequence: CASTHPTSSYSYNEQFF. The CDR3 nucleotides are TGCGCCAGCACCCACCCTACTAGCTCTTACTCCTACAATGAGCAGTTCTTC.

The chain carries TRBV6-4 and TRBJ2-1; possible D gene TRBD1, 6 bases. The V gene lost 0 bases and the J gene lost 4 bases, with 10 bases spanning the gap. The germline V gene encodes CDR1 MRHNA and CDR2 SNTAGT. The CDR3 spans 15 residues. Here the CDR3 DNA reads TGTGCCAGCAGTGACTCGACAGGAACGTACAATGAGCAGTTCTTC. Translated: CASSDSTGTYNEQFF.

This clone is medium-sized. The chain uses TRBV2 and TRBJ1-6; possibly TRBD1 for D (6 bases). CDR1 is SNHLY and CDR2 is FYNNEI in the germline V gene. V dropped 7 bases and J dropped 7 bases, with 11 bases sitting between them. This CDR3 spans 13 amino acids. The CDR3 loop reads CASNRQGNSPLHF. CDR3 nucleotides: TGTGCCAGCAATCGGCAGGGGAATTCACCCCTCCACTTT.

This clone has a count of ten or more. DNA of the CDR3: TGTGCCTGGAGATTTCAGCGTGGGACTGAAGCTTTCTTT. This gives the protein CAWRFQRGTEAFF. J is TRBJ1-1 and V is TRBV30; no firm D call. Trimming took 3 bases from V and 5 from J, leaving 13 bases between them. The CDR3 length is 13 residues. Germline assignment: CDR1 GTSNPN and CDR2 SVGIG (reference sequence).

In its sample, this clone was seen many times. The same CDR3 arises from other DNA sequences in this sample as well. The rearrangement joins TRBV29-1 to TRBJ1-2; TRBD1 matches 7 bases. The CDR3 runs 13 residues. CDR1 is SQVTM, CDR2 ANQGSEA, per germline. J was trimmed by 7 bases and V by 4 bases; bases with no gene match: 9. CDR3 residues: CSVASQGGSGYTF. The CDR3 nucleotides read TGCAGCGTTGCTTCCCAGGGGGGATCTGGCTACACCTTC.

This clone has a handful of counts. Just one base apart from a much larger clone, this may be a read error. This sample also contains other DNA sequences that code for the same CDR3. The chain carries TRBV6-5 and TRBJ2-3; D is possibly TRBD2 (5 bases). The CDR3 runs to 15 residues. From germline, CDR1 is MNHEY and CDR2 SVGAGI. The CDR3 nucleotides read TGTGCCAGCAGTTACGCTCATGGAGGCACAGATACTCAGTATTTT. Translating it yields CASSYAHGGTDTQYF.

The gene calls are TRBV4-1 and TRBJ2-1; D is tentatively TRBD1 or TRBD2 (5 bases each). Germline V gene lookup returns CDR1 MGHRA and CDR2 YSYEKL. V was pared by 0 bases and J by 9 bases, with 27 bases between. The CDR3 totals 19 residues. CDR3 sequence: CASSQDIEKAAGRRGEQFF. CDR3 in DNA: TGCGCCAGCAGCCAAGATATCGAGAAGGCGGCAGGGAGAAGAGGTGAGCAGTTCTTC.

In this sample, this clone turned up many times. This chain uses TRBV11-2 with TRBJ1-1; 10 bases are a match to TRBD1. Germline lookup yields CDR1 SGHAT and CDR2 FQNNGV. The CDR3 is made up of 16 amino acids. The V segment lost 3 bases and the J segment 4 bases; nucleotides outside the gene matches: 8. The CDR3 DNA reads as TGTGCCAGCAGCTTTAACCTGGACAGGGGGGTCACTGAAGCTTTCTTT. Its protein is CASSFNLDRGVTEAFF.

The sample holds many counts of this clone. The chain employs TRBV28 and TRBJ1-5; D unresolved. The CDR3 consists of 15 residues. V was shortened by 4 bases and J by 3 bases, with 13 bases between the two germline ends. Germline CDR1 is MDHEN and CDR2 is SYDVKM. The DNA of the CDR3 is TGTGCCAGCAGTTATCCGGGGTTGGACAATCAGCCCCAGCATTTT. Translated, it gives CASSYPGLDNQPQHF.

This chain uses TRBV5-1 with TRBJ1-1; no clear D. Germline V lookup: CDR1 SGHRS, CDR2 YFSETQ. This CDR3 region has 15 residues. Deletions cut 6 bases from V and 1 base from J, with 16 bases between. CDR3 in DNA: TGCGCCAGCATCTGGGGTTCCGCACCGAACACTGAAGCTTTCTTT. It translates to CASIWGSAPNTEAFF. The full variable domain, completed using reference TRBV5-1 and TRBJ1-1, is KAGVTQTPRYLIKTRGQQVTLSCSPISGHRSVSWYQQTPGQGLQFLFEYFSETQRNKGNFPGRFSGRQFSNSRSEMNVSTLELGDSALYLCASIWGSAPNTEAFFGQGTRLTVV.

This clone appeared a few times. The chain has TRBV7-6 and TRBJ2-5; D gene ambiguous. Trimming cost V 5 bases and J 7 bases, with 8 bases left between them. CDR3 length equals 11 residues. Germline V gives CDR1 SGHVS, CDR2 FNYEAQ. The CDR3 protein is CASSPSRTQYF. CDR3 DNA sequence: TGTGCCAGCAGCCCGTCGAGGACCCAGTACTTC. The full variable domain, rest sourced from reference TRBV7-6 and TRBJ2-5, is GAGVSQSPRYKVTKRGQDVALRCDPISGHVSLYWYRQALGQGPEFLTYFNYEAQQDKSGLPNDRFSAERPEGSISTLTIQRTEQRDSAMYRCASSPSRTQYFGPGTRLLVL.

There are many counts of this clone. The chain couples TRBV4-3 to TRBJ1-2, with 10 bases matching TRBD1. Trimming took 4 bases from V and 0 from J; bases not matched to a gene: 5. Germline lookup yields CDR1 LGHNA and CDR2 YSLEER. This CDR3 comprises 16 residues. This CDR3 reads CASSRVTGGSNYGYTF. CDR3 DNA: TGCGCCAGCAGCCGAGTGACAGGGGGCTCTAACTATGGCTACACCTTC.

This clone was observed a single time. The gene calls are TRBV5-1 and TRBJ1-2; a possible D gene is TRBD1 (6 bases). V shed 4 bases and J shed 7 bases, with 20 bases lying between them. CDR1 is SGHRS and CDR2 is YFSETQ in the germline V gene. The CDR3 loop spans 15 amino acids. CDR3 in amino acids: CASSPGQTLIVGYTF. The CDR3 DNA reads as TGCGCCAGCAGCCCAGGACAGACACTTATTGTTGGCTACACCTTC.

In this sample, this clone turned up a few times. One end of the junction fails to match germline, which may point to a read error. The V and J genes are TRBV28 and TRBJ2-7, with 7 bases that match TRBD1. Germline V gene data show CDR1 as MDHEN and CDR2 as SYDVKM. This CDR3 has 19 residues. The CDR3 DNA sequence: TGTGCCAACAGTTTACTCTACCAATTACAGGGGAAAAAGGACCCAGAGCAGTACTTC. It specifies CANSLLYQLQGKKDPEQYF. Supplemented by reference TRBV28 and TRBJ2-7, the full variable domain reads DVKVTQSSRYLVKRTGEKVFLECVQDMDHENMFWYRQDPGLGLRLIYFSYDVKMKEKGDIPEGYSVSREKKERFSLILESASTNQTSMYLCANSLLYQLQGKKDPEQYFGPGTRLTVT.

This sequence joins TRBV7-2 and TRBJ2-7; 10 nucleotides line up with TRBD2. Per the germline V gene, CDR1 is SGHTA and CDR2 is FQGNSA. With 0 bases clipped from V and 2 bases from J, the junction kept 7 bases outside the gene matches. The CDR3 consists of 17 residues. The CDR3 reads CASSLAPSGRAPYEQYF. In DNA form, the CDR3 reads TGTGCCAGCAGCTTAGCCCCCAGCGGGAGGGCCCCCTACGAGCAGTACTTC.

In its sample, this clone was seen many times. The chain has TRBV20-1 and TRBJ2-5, with D uncertain. The germline CDR1 and CDR2 sequences are DFQATT and SNEGSKA (reference sequence). The V end lost 5 bases, the J end lost 4 bases, and 14 bases lay between the germline ends. The CDR3 loop spans 13 amino acids. DNA for the CDR3: TGCAGTGCTTTAAGTTTAGGAGTAGAGACCCAGTACTTC. Translating gives CSALSLGVETQYF.

A word on this clone: A much larger clonotype is one base distant, so this may be a read error. This rearrangement joins TRBV29-1 to TRBJ2-7, with D possibly matching TRBD1 (6 bases). Germline V gene data show CDR1 as SQVTM and CDR2 as ANQGSEA. The CDR3 is made up of 14 amino acids. Between the trimmed V and J ends, which lost 6 bases and 1 base, there was a span of 16 bases. The CDR3 sequence is CSVSDRTGSYEQYF. As DNA, the CDR3 is TGCAGCGTGTCCGACAGGACCGGGTCCTACGAGCAGTACTTC.

This clone was seen at least ten times. The chain joins TRBV7-9 to TRBJ2-1, with D uncertain. The CDR3 spans 10 residues. The germline V gene encodes CDR1 SEHNR and CDR2 FQNEAQ (reference sequence). Trimming shortened V by 1 base and J by 10 bases, and 2 bases separated the two germline ends. The CDR3 DNA follows: TGTGCCAGCAGCTTAGGGGAGCAGTTCTTC. This sequence encodes CASSLGEQFF.

The sample holds many counts of this clone. Possible read error: a much larger clone is one base away. This CDR3 is also generated by other DNA sequences in the sample. This chain connects TRBV28 to TRBJ2-1; tentative D call: TRBD2 (6 bases). V was trimmed by 5 bases and J by 6 bases, leaving 26 bases between them. Germline CDR1 is MDHEN and CDR2 is SYDVKM. The CDR3 sequence is 18 residues long. The CDR3 spells CASSRGWDGQGRFNEQFF. In DNA, the CDR3 is TGTGCCAGCAGTCGGGGATGGGATGGACAAGGGAGGTTCAATGAGCAGTTCTTC.

This clone showed up many times. The V and J genes are TRBV7-8 and TRBJ2-4; D assignment may be TRBD1 or TRBD2 (6 bases each). Germline lookup yields CDR1 SGHVS and CDR2 FQNEAQ. This CDR3 comprises 15 residues. V was shortened by 1 base and J by 6 bases, with 13 bases between the two germline ends. The CDR3 region is CASSLGAGDLNIQYF. In DNA, the CDR3 is TGTGCCAGCAGCTTAGGTGCAGGGGACTTAAACATTCAGTACTTC.

This clone was counted at least ten times. This chain connects TRBV5-1 to TRBJ2-1, with 8 bases matching TRBD1. The CDR3 totals 15 residues. The ends lost 4 bases at V and 5 bases at J; junction bases unmatched: 8. The germline V gene encodes CDR1 SGHRS and CDR2 YFSETQ. CDR3 region: CASSRSLTGDNEQFF. The DNA of the CDR3 is TGCGCCAGCAGCCGAAGCCTGACAGGGGACAATGAGCAGTTCTTC. The whole variable domain, remainder taken from reference TRBV5-1 and TRBJ2-1, is KAGVTQTPRYLIKTRGQQVTLSCSPISGHRSVSWYQQTPGQGLQFLFEYFSETQRNKGNFPGRFSGRQFSNSRSEMNVSTLELGDSALYLCASSRSLTGDNEQFFGPGTRLTVL.

CDR3: CAWSPGTSRYEQYF. The DNA of the CDR3 is TGTGCCTGGAGCCCCGGGACCAGCCGATACGAGCAGTACTTC. V is TRBV30 and J is TRBJ2-7; D may match TRBD1 or TRBD2 (5 bases each). Trimming shortened V by 3 bases and J by 4 bases, and 16 bases separated the two germline ends. The germline gives CDR1 GTSNPN, CDR2 SVGIG (reference sequence). The CDR3 spans 14 residues. Full variable domain (outside the CDR3, taken from reference TRBV30 and TRBJ2-7): SQTIHQWPATLVQPVGSPLSLECTVEGTSNPNLYWYRQAAGRGLQLLFYSVGIGQISSEVPQNLSASRPQDRQFILSSKKLLLSDSGFYLCAWSPGTSRYEQYFGPGTRLTVT.

This clone was seen ten or more times. The chain recombines TRBV6-5 with TRBJ1-2; no clear D. The V gene lost 2 bases and the J gene lost 3 bases, with 7 bases spanning the gap. The CDR3 extends over 13 amino acids. Germline-derived CDR1 and CDR2 are MNHEY and SVGAGI. CDR3 region: CASSYELYYGYTF. For the CDR3, the DNA is TGTGCCAGCAGTTACGAGTTATACTATGGCTACACCTTC.

This clone came up many times. A read error may explain this, as a much larger clone is one base away. The same CDR3 also results from other DNA sequences found in this sample. Here the CDR3 DNA reads TGTGTCAGTGCCCCGGTGGGGCGCGACACCGGGGAGCTGTTTTTT. Translated, it gives CVSAPVGRDTGELFF. V and J are TRBV19 and TRBJ2-2; D may be TRBD1 (5 bases). Germline CDR1 LNHDA, CDR2 SQIVND (reference sequence). The CDR3 has 15 residues.

This clone turned up a few times. In DNA form, the CDR3 reads TGTGCCAGCAGACGCCTCCGGCAAGATACGCAGTATTTT. This gives the protein CASRRLRQDTQYF. The rearrangement uses TRBV28 and TRBJ2-3, with D unresolved. Trimming shortened V by 6 bases and J by 5 bases, and 12 bases separated the two germline ends. Germline V gene lookup returns CDR1 MDHEN and CDR2 SYDVKM. The CDR3 consists of 13 residues.